What follows are 27 T cell receptor beta chains derived from one specimen sequenced in a study of T cells after yellow fever vaccination. MiXCR, run by TCRdb on the 5' RACE reads, gives a single entry per CDR3 protein. The profile shows more than 95,000 distinct CDR3 sequences, approximately 7.1% of them singletons. This material consisted of CD4+ T cells sorted from PBMCs, taken more than 35 days after the first yellow fever vaccination. These receptors all come from a man aged 18 to 35 who received the YFV17D yellow fever vaccine.

The table lists this clonotype with many counts. This chain links TRBV6-2 or TRBV6-3 with TRBJ2-4; D is unclear. This CDR3 has 20 residues. The V end lost 0 bases, the J end lost 0 bases, and 21 bases lay between the germline ends. Germline values: CDR1 MNHEY, CDR2 SVGEGT. CDR3 nucleotide sequence: TGTGCCAGCAGTTACTCGACTGCAGGAGCCAAAATACTAGCCAAAAACATTCAGTACTTC. It translates to CASSYSTAGAKILAKNIQYF.

This clonotype appeared many times. The chain joins TRBV12-3 or TRBV12-4 to TRBJ2-5, with 7 bases matching TRBD2. The CDR3 is 14 residues long. Trimming cost V 1 base and J 3 bases; bases outside gene matches: 2. This CDR3 is CASSLDGGKETQYF. The DNA for the CDR3 is TGTGCCAGCAGTTTAGACGGGGGGAAAGAGACCCAGTACTTC.

This clonotype was counted at least ten times. CDR3: CASSPQGRNSPLHF. CDR3 nucleotide sequence: TGCGCCAGCAGCCCCCAGGGTCGTAATTCACCCCTCCACTTT. The chain has TRBV4-3 and TRBJ1-6; possible D gene TRBD1, 5 bases. Trimming pared 4 bases from V and 6 bases from J, leaving 10 bases between. CDR1 is LGHNA, CDR2 YSLEER, per germline. The CDR3 length is 14 residues.

In this sample, this clonotype turned up many times. The genes are TRBV10-3 and TRBJ2-3, with no clear D. The CDR3 runs 13 residues. Trimming removed 6 bases at V and 2 bases at J, with 9 bases between. CDR1 and CDR2 (germline): ENHRY, SYGVKD. CDR3 DNA: TGTGCCATCAGCCCTCCCAACACAGATACGCAGTATTTT. As protein: CAISPPNTDTQYF.

Many counts were recorded for this clonotype. The V call is TRBV4-1, the J call TRBJ1-2; tentative D call: TRBD1 (6 bases). This CDR3 has 16 residues. Trimming removed 4 bases from V and 8 bases from J, with 23 bases in between. CDR1 is MGHRA and CDR2 is YSYEKL in the germline V gene. The CDR3 protein is CASSPEGPRGVEGYTF. CDR3 in DNA: TGCGCCAGCAGCCCCGAGGGACCCAGGGGAGTTGAAGGCTACACCTTC.

This clonotype was observed at least ten times. This chain joins TRBV5-1 and TRBJ2-3; D gene ambiguous. The V end was cut by 2 bases, the J end by 6 bases, with 10 bases between. Germline V CDR1 and CDR2: SGHRS, YFSETQ. The CDR3 is 13 amino acids. CDR3 sequence reads: CASSLLEWDTQYF. The CDR3, as DNA: TGCGCCAGCAGCTTACTGGAGTGGGATACGCAGTATTTT.

This clonotype was seen repeatedly, ten times or more. The chain couples TRBV11-1 to TRBJ2-1, with D uncertain. This CDR3 has 13 residues. Germline CDR1 and CDR2: SGHAT and FQDESV (reference sequence). Deletions cut 0 bases from V and 5 bases from J, with 5 bases between. The CDR3 DNA sequence: TGTGCCAGCAGCTTAGCAGCTAACAATGAGCAGTTCTTC. This gives the protein CASSLAANNEQFF. The variable domain in full, with the rest retrieved from reference TRBV11-1 and TRBJ2-1, is EAEVAQSPRYKITEKSQAVAFWCDPISGHATLYWYRQILGQGPELLVQFQDESVVDDSQLPKDRFSAERLKGVDSTLKIQPAELGDSAMYLCASSLAANNEQFFGPGTRLTVL.

This clonotype was seen ten or more times. V usage is TRBV12-3 or TRBV12-4 and J usage is TRBJ2-1; D unclear. The CDR3 sequence is 14 residues long. Between the trimmed V and J ends, which lost 5 bases and 7 bases, there was a span of 15 bases. The DNA for the CDR3 is TGTGCCAGCAGTCTCGAACTTCAGGCGAATGAGCAGTTCTTC. Its protein is CASSLELQANEQFF.

This clonotype was detected many times. This rearrangement joins TRBV18 to TRBJ1-6; D possibly corresponds to TRBD1 (6 bases). The germline V gene encodes CDR1 KGHSH and CDR2 LQKENI. The CDR3 totals 16 residues. The V end lost 3 bases, the J end lost 7 bases, and 16 bases lay between the germline ends. CDR3: CASSPLITGSNSPLHF. The CDR3 DNA reads TGTGCCAGCTCACCTCTCATAACAGGGAGCAATTCACCCCTCCACTTT.

The chain is built from TRBV5-4 and TRBJ2-7; either TRBD1 or TRBD2 may fit D (5 bases each). This CDR3 is 13 amino acids long. The germline V gene encodes CDR1 SGHNT and CDR2 YYREEE (reference sequence). The ends were cut back, 3 bases at V and 6 bases at J, with 13 bases in the middle. The CDR3 loop is CASSSKGRFEQYV. The DNA of the CDR3 is TGTGCCAGCAGCTCAAAGGGACGGTTCGAGCAGTACGTC.

The sample holds many counts of this clonotype. The CDR3, as DNA: TGTGCCAGCAGTTTAGGTGAAAAACTGTTTTTT. Its translation is CASSLGEKLFF. The V call is TRBV12-3 or TRBV12-4, the J call TRBJ1-4; the D is unclear. The V gene lost 1 base and the J gene lost 7 bases, with 1 base spanning the gap. The CDR3 covers 11 residues.

This clonotype was counted at least ten times. The V call is TRBV7-6, the J call TRBJ2-2, with D uncertain. Trimming took 3 bases from V and 2 from J, leaving 7 bases between them. The germline CDR1 and CDR2 sequences are SGHVS and FNYEAQ. The length of the CDR3 is 14 residues. CDR3 sequence reads: CASSFDSNTGELFF. The DNA for the CDR3 is TGTGCCAGCAGCTTTGATTCAAACACCGGGGAGCTGTTTTTT.

This clonotype has a count of ten or more. This chain uses TRBV7-6 with TRBJ2-3, with a tentative D call TRBD2 (7 bases). The V gene's germline CDR1 is SGHVS and CDR2 FNYEAQ. The CDR3 has 16 amino acids. V lost 5 bases, J lost 9 bases, and 24 bases lay in between. CDR3 in DNA: TGTGCCAGCAGCCTAGGCCAAGGGGGGGTAGGAGGGACGCAGTATTTT. It yields the protein CASSLGQGGVGGTQYF.

Many counts were recorded for this clonotype. The CDR3 DNA is TGTGCCAGCAGCTCGGGACTACTTAAAGAGACCCAGTACTTC. This codes for CASSSGLLKETQYF. The chain joins TRBV11-2 to TRBJ2-5; TRBD2 matches 7 bases. Germline assignment: CDR1 SGHAT and CDR2 FQNNGV. The CDR3 has 14 amino acids. V dropped 4 bases and J dropped 3; count of bases not matched to a gene: 5. The full variable domain, in which reference TRBV11-2 and TRBJ2-5 provide the parts outside the CDR3, is EAGVAQSPRYKIIEKRQSVAFWCNPISGHATLYWYQQILGQGPKLLIQFQNNGVVDDSQLPKDRFSAERLKGVDSTLKIQPAKLEDSAVYLCASSSGLLKETQYFGPGTRLLVL.

The sample holds a few counts of this clonotype. The chain is built from TRBV12-3 or TRBV12-4 and TRBJ2-1; the D is unclear. CDR3 length: 14 residues. With 2 bases removed from V and 4 bases from J, the gap between germline ends came to 9 bases. CDR3 bases: TGTGCCAGCAGTTTACTTTCAGGATACAATGAGCAGTTCTTC. Translation gives CASSLLSGYNEQFF.

This chain joins TRBV29-1 and TRBJ2-5, with D possibly being TRBD1 (5 bases). Germline-derived CDR1 and CDR2 are SQVTM and ANQGSEA. The CDR3 runs 11 residues. The ends were cut back, 2 bases at V and 5 bases at J, with 6 bases in the middle. CDR3 sequence (DNA): TGCAGCGTTGAAAGGGGTGAGACCCAGTACTTC. It specifies CSVERGETQYF.

This clonotype was seen repeatedly, ten times or more. The V call is TRBV7-2, the J call TRBJ2-5; a weak D match, TRBD2 (6 bases). CDR1 and CDR2 from the germline V gene are SGHTA and FQGNSA. The CDR3 spans 14 residues. The ends were cut back, 3 bases at V and 4 bases at J, with 12 bases in the middle. The CDR3 is CASSFIGGRETQYF. The CDR3 nucleotides are TGTGCCAGCAGCTTCATCGGGGGTCGAGAGACCCAGTACTTC.

This clonotype was observed at least ten times. The chain links TRBV6-2 or TRBV6-3 to TRBJ2-1; D perhaps matches TRBD2 (5 bases). This CDR3 is built from 16 residues. V lost 0 bases, J lost 6 bases, and 15 bases lay in between. Germline CDR1 and CDR2: MNHEY and SVGEGT. Here the CDR3 DNA reads TGTGCCAGCAGTTACTCTGCGGGCCCCCTGGTCAATGAGCAGTTCTTC. As protein: CASSYSAGPLVNEQFF.

This clonotype was picked up many times. The V and J genes are TRBV28 and TRBJ2-2; either TRBD1 or TRBD2 may fit D (5 bases each). The CDR3 consists of 16 residues. V lost 1 base and J 4 bases, leaving 13 bases between the germline ends. Per the germline V gene, CDR1 is MDHEN and CDR2 is SYDVKM. DNA of the CDR3: TGTGCCAGCAGTTTATTAGGGGACCCCTCCACCGGGGAGCTGTTTTTT. Protein sequence: CASSLLGDPSTGELFF.

This clonotype was observed at least ten times. The rearrangement joins TRBV6-5 to TRBJ1-1; D gene unclear. The V gene lost 6 bases and the J gene lost 4 bases, with 9 bases spanning the gap. This CDR3 spans 12 amino acids. CDR1 and CDR2 from the germline V gene are MNHEY and SVGAGI. CDR3 residues: CASRDPGTEAFF. In nucleotides, the CDR3 is TGTGCCAGCAGAGACCCCGGCACTGAAGCTTTCTTT.

This clonotype was counted a few times. The chain has TRBV29-1 and TRBJ1-2, with 10 bases matching TRBD1. V shed 4 bases and J 2 bases; nucleotides not matched to a gene: 1. This CDR3 is built from 13 residues. CDR1 and CDR2 from the germline V gene are SQVTM and ANQGSEA. The CDR3, as DNA: TGCAGCGTTGTGGGACAGGGGAACTATGGCTACACCTTC. Encoded protein: CSVVGQGNYGYTF.

This clonotype was recorded at least ten times. This chain connects TRBV2 to TRBJ1-1; no definite D call. Trimming removed 5 bases from V and 2 bases from J, with 12 bases in between. CDR3 length: 14 amino acids. Germline V lookup: CDR1 SNHLY, CDR2 FYNNEI. The CDR3 nucleotides read TGTGCCAGCAGTTGGGTACAGACCAACACTGAAGCTTTCTTT. Translated, it gives CASSWVQTNTEAFF.

This clonotype has ten or more counts. The rearrangement links TRBV12-3 or TRBV12-4 to TRBJ1-2, with D uncertain. This CDR3 is 14 amino acids long. The ends were cut back, 4 bases at V and 2 bases at J, with 11 bases in the middle. The CDR3 bases are TGTGCCAGCAGTTGGACGACTGGGAACTATGGCTACACCTTC. Residues: CASSWTTGNYGYTF.

In its sample, this clonotype was seen many times. The CDR3 here is CASSLDVGQVTTDTQYF. In DNA form, the CDR3 reads TGCGCCAGCAGCTTGGACGTGGGGCAGGTGACCACAGATACGCAGTATTTT. The chain carries TRBV5-1 and TRBJ2-3; D may be TRBD1 (5 bases). Between the trimmed V and J ends, which lost 0 bases and 2 bases, there was a span of 16 bases. The germline V gene has CDR1 SGHRS and CDR2 YFSETQ. The CDR3 extends over 17 amino acids.

V and J are TRBV6-2 or TRBV6-3 and TRBJ2-1; TRBD1 might be the D (6 bases). Germline V CDR1 and CDR2: MNHEY, SVGEGT. This CDR3 is 16 amino acids long. The germline V and J ends were trimmed by 7 bases and 8 bases, with 24 bases remaining between them. CDR3 DNA: TGTGCCAGCACTTTACAGGGTAACTCAGGACTCGATGAGCAGTTCTTC. Amino acid sequence: CASTLQGNSGLDEQFF.

A note on this clonotype: Here the CDR3 omits its conserved ending phenylalanine or tryptophan, so a read error is the likely source. It is unclear where the CDR3 begins or ends on the DNA, so no DNA is shown, and the CDR3 is as TCRdb lists it. The chain recombines TRBV11-2 with TRBJ2-5. Per the germline V gene, CDR1 is SGHAT and CDR2 is FQNNGV. Termini included, the CDR3 measures 11 amino acids. Here the CDR3 reads CASSLGQETKI.

Ten or more counts support this clonotype. This chain uses TRBV27 with TRBJ2-3; 12 nucleotides line up with TRBD2. This CDR3 is 16 amino acids long. The J segment lost 2 bases and the V segment lost 4 bases, leaving 4 bases of the junction unmatched. Germline V lookup: CDR1 MNHEY, CDR2 SMNVEV (reference sequence). Here the CDR3 reads CASSSRLAGVTDTQYF. CDR3 nucleotide sequence: TGTGCCAGCAGTTCGCGACTAGCGGGGGTCACAGATACGCAGTATTTT.